These T cell receptor beta chains were read from a single sample in a study of blood T cells in healthy people across ages. TCRdb independently ran MiXCR on the 5' RACE reads; one entry per CDR3 protein. Among about 640,000 distinct CDR3 sequences listed, 58% were seen once. Sequencing was carried out using blood. Every receptor here comes from a man in his 60s in good health. Each CDR3 is given with its conserved first and last residue. A D gene is named only where the DNA matches it firmly. Expanded clones are given a class, and other clones once, few, many or no size at all.

abundance | d_gene | j_gene | v_gene | CDR3nt | CDR3aa
many | NA | TRBJ1-1 | TRBV6-6 | TGTGCCAGCGGCCGTGAGGGTGAAGCTTTCTTT | CASGREGEAFF
few | NA | TRBJ2-4 | TRBV28 | TGTGCCAGCAGTTTGCACAGCCTCAAAAACATTCAGTACTTC | CASSLHSLKNIQYF
NA | TRBD2 | TRBJ2-7 | TRBV2 | TGTGCCAGCAAAGCGGGACTAGCGTCCTACGAGCAGTACTTC | CASKAGLASYEQYF
few | TRBD2 | TRBJ2-5 | TRBV9 | TGTGCCAGCAGCGTAGATTCACGGGGGGGCCTGGAGACCCAGTACTTC | CASSVDSRGGLETQYF
NA | NA | TRBJ2-5 | TRBV6-6 | TGTGCCAGCAGTACCGTGGGGGAGCAGTACTTC | CASSTVGEQYF
few | TRBD2 | TRBJ2-5 | TRBV6-1 | TGTGCCAGCAGTGGACCGCTAGCGGGGAGCCAAGAGACCCAGTACTTC | CASSGPLAGSQETQYF
NA | TRBD2 | TRBJ2-1 | TRBV12-3/TRBV12-4 | TGTGCCAGCAGTAGACTAGCGGGGAGGAGCTCCTACAATGAGCAGTTCTTC | CASSRLAGRSSYNEQFF
few | NA | TRBJ2-1 | TRBV4-1 | TGCGCCAGCAGCCAAGGGGACGGGTCCTACAATGAGCAGTTCTTC | CASSQGDGSYNEQFF
NA | NA | TRBJ2-5 | TRBV20-1 | TGCAGTGCTAGAGATTGGACGGACAGAAACCAAGAGACCCAGTACTTC | CSARDWTDRNQETQYF
few | NA | TRBJ2-1 | TRBV20-1 | TGCAGTGCCGGCTCCGGGACCATAGATGAGCAGTTCTTC | CSAGSGTIDEQFF
NA | TRBD1 | TRBJ1-2 | TRBV12-3/TRBV12-4 | TGTGCCAGCAGTGGACAGGGGGCGCGGGGTGGCTACACCTTC | CASSGQGARGGYTF
once | TRBD2 | TRBJ2-2 | TRBV7-2 | TGTGCCAGCAGCCGGACTAGCGGGTTCACCGGGGAGCTGTTTTTT | CASSRTSGFTGELFF
NA | NA | TRBJ2-3 | TRBV5-1 | TGCGCCAGCAGCTTGGGGGCCTTCACAGATACGCAGTATTTT | CASSLGAFTDTQYF
NA | TRBD1 | TRBJ2-5 | TRBV7-9 | TGTGCCAGCAGCTCCTACGCCGGGACAGGTCCCGGGGAGCAGTACTTC | CASSSYAGTGPGEQYF
NA | NA | TRBJ2-1 | TRBV12-3/TRBV12-4 | TGTGCCAGCAAACCAGACAGGGCGGAGGGCTCCTACAATGAGCAGTTCTTC | CASKPDRAEGSYNEQFF
NA | NA | TRBJ2-5 | TRBV5-1 | TGCGCCAGCAGCTTGGAACTAGCTGGGGAGACCCAGTACTTC | CASSLELAGETQYF
NA | NA | TRBJ1-5 | TRBV9 | TGTGCCAGCAGCGTAGATGGAAACAGCAATCAGCCCCAGCATTTT | CASSVDGNSNQPQHF
few | TRBD2 | TRBJ2-7 | TRBV10-3 | TGTGCCATCAGTGAGTCGGCTAGCGGGACACTAACCTACGAGCAGTACTTC | CAISESASGTLTYEQYF
NA | NA | TRBJ1-4 | TRBV7-2 | TGTGCCAGCAGCCTACTATCGGACGGGGGGGAAAAACTGTTTTTT | CASSLLSDGGEKLFF
NA | TRBD2 | TRBJ2-1 | TRBV5-1 | TGCGCCAGCAGCTTGGCCGCTAGCGGGGGCCATGATGAGCAGTTCTTC | CASSLAASGGHDEQFF
NA | TRBD1 | TRBJ1-1 | TRBV15 | TGTGCCACCAGCGCGGCCCGACAGGGGGTTACTGAAGCTTTCTTT | CATSAARQGVTEAFF
few | TRBD1 | TRBJ2-5 | TRBV6-5 | TGTGCCAGCAGCTGGACAGGGGTGTTGGAGACCCAGTACTTC | CASSWTGVLETQYF
NA | TRBD1 | TRBJ2-1 | TRBV11-1 | TGTGCCAGCAGCTTGCGGACAGGACCCCATTACAATGAGCAGTTCTTC | CASSLRTGPHYNEQFF
NA | NA | TRBJ2-3 | TRBV12-3/TRBV12-4 | TGTGCCAGCAGTCCCCTGACGGGTAGCACAGATACGCAGTATTTT | CASSPLTGSTDTQYF
NA | NA | TRBJ2-7 | TRBV4-2 | TGTGCCAGCAGCCAAGATGGTCAACCCCCTACAGGAAGACACTACGAGCAGTACTTC | CASSQDGQPPTGRHYEQYF
NA | NA | TRBJ1-4 | TRBV10-3 | TGTGCCATCAGTACCGACAATGGGGAAAAACTGTTTTTT | CAISTDNGEKLFF
NA | TRBD2 | TRBJ2-1 | TRBV20-1 | TGCAGGGGGACTAGCGGGGATGGTGAGTTCTTC | CRGTSGDGEFF
NA | NA | TRBJ2-7 | TRBV27 | TGTGCCAGCAGTCCTCTGACCCATCGAGCCTACGAGCAGTACTTC | CASSPLTHRAYEQYF
NA | NA | TRBJ1-1 | TRBV3-1 | TGTGCCAGCAGCCTACAGGACGGCGCTGAAGCTTTCTTT | CASSLQDGAEAFF
many | TRBD2 | TRBJ2-7 | TRBV20-1 | TGCAGTGCTAGAGGGGGGGGTCGCCACGAGCAGTACTTC | CSARGGGRHEQYF
once | NA | TRBJ1-6 | TRBV6-6 | TGTGCCAGCAGTTTGGATAGGGTAGGGGTTGACCTCCACTTT | CASSLDRVGVDLHF
NA | NA | TRBJ1-1 | TRBV2 | TGTGCCAGCAGCCGATCCTTCCCCGATATTGGCTCGTACACTGAAGCTTTCTTT | CASSRSFPDIGSYTEAFF